The sequence of this TCR beta chain was determined in a study of T cell responses to AZD1222 COVID-19 vaccine. Points from the study as a whole: Spike-specific TCR breadth and depth went up after people got two AZD1222 doses.

Of note for this clone: Its cognate antigen is unknown.

TCRdb's copy holds only in-frame clones and misses some; the assay was immunoSEQ multiplex PCR. The sample records around 140,000 clones, roughly 90% being singletons. The sequenced sample was peripheral blood, obtained on day 0 of AZD1222 vaccination. This TCR came from an adult in good health.

Here the CDR3 reads CAWSPAGGNTIYF. The CDR3 bases are TGTGCCTGGAGTCCCGCGGGGGGAAACACCATATATTTT. This rearrangement joins TRBV30 to TRBJ1-3; D gene unclear. V dropped 2 bases and J dropped 4 bases, with 9 bases sitting between them. Germline assignment: CDR1 GTSNPN and CDR2 SVGIG (reference sequence). This CDR3 contains 13 residues.